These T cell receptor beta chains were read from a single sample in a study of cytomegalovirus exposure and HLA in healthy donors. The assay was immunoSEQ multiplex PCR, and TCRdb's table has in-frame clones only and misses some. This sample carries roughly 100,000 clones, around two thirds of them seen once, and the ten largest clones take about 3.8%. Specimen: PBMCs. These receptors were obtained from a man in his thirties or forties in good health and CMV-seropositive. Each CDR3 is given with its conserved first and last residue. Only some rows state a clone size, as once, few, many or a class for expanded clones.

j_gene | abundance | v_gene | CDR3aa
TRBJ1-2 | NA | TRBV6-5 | CASSYSRDYGYTF
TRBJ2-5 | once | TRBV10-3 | CATLRTSGDRPEETQYF
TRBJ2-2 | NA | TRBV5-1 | CASSLQAGGRINTGELFF
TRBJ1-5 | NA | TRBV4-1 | CASSQAGYSNQPQHF
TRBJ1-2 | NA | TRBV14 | CASSLEAGSYYGYTF
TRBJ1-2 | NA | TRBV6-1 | CASTLSASNYGYTF
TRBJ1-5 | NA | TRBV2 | CASSESSVGQPQHF
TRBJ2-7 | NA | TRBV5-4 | CASSYPGQGYYEQYF
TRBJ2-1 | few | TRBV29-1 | CSVEGGGTYNEQFF
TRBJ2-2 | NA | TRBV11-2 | CASSALPRGRGSGTGELFF
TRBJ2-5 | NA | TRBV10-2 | CASKDSFSGETQYF
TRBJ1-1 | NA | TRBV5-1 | CASSLGAGGFNTEAFF
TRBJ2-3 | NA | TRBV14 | CASTRGPPDTQYF
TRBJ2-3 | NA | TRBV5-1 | CASSQRLAGGLDTQYF
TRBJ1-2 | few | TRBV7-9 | CASSLSQGENGYTF
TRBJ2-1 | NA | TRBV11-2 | CASRGLAGGLGEQFF
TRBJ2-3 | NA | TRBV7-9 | CASSRREHGTDTQYF
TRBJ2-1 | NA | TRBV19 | CASILGSRIHEQFF
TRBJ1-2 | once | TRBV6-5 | CASSADISYGYTF
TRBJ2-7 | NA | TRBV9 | CASSRGTGEFYEQYF
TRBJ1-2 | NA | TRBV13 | CASSLRGTYGYTF
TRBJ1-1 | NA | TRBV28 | CASSSTGSPNTEAFF
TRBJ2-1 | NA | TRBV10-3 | CAISITGGGPYNEQFF
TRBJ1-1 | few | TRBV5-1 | CASSPPTGGYTEAFF
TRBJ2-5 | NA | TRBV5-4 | CASSLGLAGVQETQYF
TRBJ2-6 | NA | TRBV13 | CASSLRGTGANVLTF
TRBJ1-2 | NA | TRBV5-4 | CASSPETGSYGYTF
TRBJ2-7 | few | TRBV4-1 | CASSPSGTALYEQYF
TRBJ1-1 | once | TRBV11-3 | CASSLARGWNTEAFF
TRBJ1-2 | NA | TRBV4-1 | CASSQVAELSYGYTF
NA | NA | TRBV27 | CASSLNLGQGAYEQYF
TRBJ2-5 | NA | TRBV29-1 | CSVEGGWGQETQYF
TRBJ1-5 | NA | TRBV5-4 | CASSSTNGGPQHF
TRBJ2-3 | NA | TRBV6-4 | CASSVLLAGVDTQYF
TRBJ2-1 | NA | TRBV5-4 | CASRRSSYNEQFF
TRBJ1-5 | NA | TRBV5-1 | CASSRTGAQPQHF
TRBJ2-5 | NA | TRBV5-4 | CASSLRLAGDHLGTQYF
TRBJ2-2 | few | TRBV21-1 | CASSKGQVADTGELFF
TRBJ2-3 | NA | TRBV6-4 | CASSDTSGGADTQYF
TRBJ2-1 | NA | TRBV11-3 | CASSSKRGSYNEQFF
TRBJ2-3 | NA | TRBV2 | CASRVHSDTQYF